The T cell receptor beta chain under discussion was sequenced for a study of blood T cells in healthy people across ages. A second roughly 6 to 12 cycle PCR used barcoded and J-beta primers. In TCRdb, the 5' RACE reads were re-called with MiXCR into one record per CDR3 protein. The table records about 1.4 million distinct CDR3 sequences, roughly 60% of them present only once. The CDR3 consists of 15 residues. Germline V gene sequence: CDR1 SGHTA, CDR2 FQGNSA. The chain joins TRBV7-2 to TRBJ2-7; 7 bases map to TRBD2. The J call may be incorrect, as the DNA end agrees better with TRBJ2-5. Material for sequencing was blood. The TCR was taken from a man between 18 and 35 years old in good health. In nucleotides, the CDR3 is TGTGCCAGCAGCTTAGTTGGGGGGGGGAGGGAGACCCAGTACTTC. Amino acid sequence: CASSLVGGGRETQYF.